The rows below give T cell receptor beta chains drawn from one sample of a study of blood T cell repertoires in COVID-19. Here immunoSEQ multiplex PCR was the method, and the copy in TCRdb shows in-frame clones only, minus some. The table includes 130,000 or so clones, 88% detected once. Sequenced input: peripheral blood. The receptors derive from a man in his sixties or seventies with active COVID-19. Each CDR3 is given with its conserved first and last residue. Each record gives: D gene, CDR3 length, V gene, J gene, clone size, CDR3 DNA, CDR3 protein. D genes are given only for firm matches. A clone size is listed for some rows: how often the clone was seen (once, few, many), or a class if it is expanded.

>-|13|TRBV19|TRBJ2-2|-
TGTGCCAGTAGTCCTACTATAACCGGGGAGCTGTTTTTT
CASSPTITGELFF
>TRBD1|13|TRBV11-2|TRBJ1-4|once
TGTGCCAGCAGCTCCAGGGGGGATGAAAAACTGTTTTTT
CASSSRGDEKLFF
>TRBD1|15|TRBV18|TRBJ1-1|-
TGTGCCAGCTCACCACGCACAGGGGGGCACACTGAAGCTTTCTTT
CASSPRTGGHTEAFF
>-|13|TRBV19|TRBJ1-2|once
TGTGCCAGTAGTACCCAATGGCCTTATGGCTACACCTTC
CASSTQWPYGYTF
>-|19|TRBV23-1|TRBJ2-2|-
TGCGCCAGCAGTCAATACATCGAAGTGAAAGGGGTCAACACCGGGGAGCTGTTTTTT
CASSQYIEVKGVNTGELFF
>TRBD2|15|TRBV7-2|TRBJ2-5|-
TGTGCCAGCAGCCCCCGCAGCGGGAGAGGAGAGACCCAGTACTTC
CASSPRSGRGETQYF
>TRBD1|16|TRBV7-9|TRBJ1-2|-
TGTGCCAGCAGCCCCATTGGGACAGGGTCGGACTATGGCTACACCTTC
CASSPIGTGSDYGYTF
>TRBD2|13|TRBV29-1|TRBJ2-1|few
TGCAGCGTATCTAGCGGGAGTCGCAATGAGCAGTTCTTC
CSVSSGSRNEQFF
>TRBD1|16|TRBV24-1|TRBJ2-3|-
TGTGCCACCAGTGATTTGAACAGGGGAAGCACAGATACGCAGTATTTT
CATSDLNRGSTDTQYF
>TRBD2|16|TRBV7-3|TRBJ2-1|-
TGTGCCAGCAGCCCACTCACGGGACTAGGGTACAATGAGCAGTTCTTC
CASSPLTGLGYNEQFF
>TRBD2|14|TRBV28|TRBJ2-1|-
TGTGCCAGCAGGGGGACTAGCGAGAGCGGTGAGCAGTTCTTC
CASRGTSESGEQFF
>-|15|TRBV28|TRBJ1-5|-
TGTGCCAGCAGTTTGGGGGGTTATAGCAATCAGCCCCAGCATTTT
CASSLGGYSNQPQHF
>-|15|TRBV29-1|TRBJ2-4|once
TGCAGCGTTGAAGTCCCCCCAGCGGCCTCAAACATTCAGTACTTC
CSVEVPPAASNIQYF
>-|15|TRBV6-5|TRBJ2-7|-
TGTGCCAGCAGCCAACAAGGGACAACGGTCTACGAGCAGTACTTC
CASSQQGTTVYEQYF
>TRBD1|16|TRBV5-8|TRBJ1-2|-
TGTGCCAGCAGCTTGTCACAGGGGGTCAAATCTGATGGCTACACCTTC
CASSLSQGVKSDGYTF
>TRBD1|17|TRBV5-1|TRBJ1-1|-
TGCGCCAGCACCCCGTTGACAGGGGGGGGACGGAACACTGAAGCTTTCTTT
CASTPLTGGGRNTEAFF